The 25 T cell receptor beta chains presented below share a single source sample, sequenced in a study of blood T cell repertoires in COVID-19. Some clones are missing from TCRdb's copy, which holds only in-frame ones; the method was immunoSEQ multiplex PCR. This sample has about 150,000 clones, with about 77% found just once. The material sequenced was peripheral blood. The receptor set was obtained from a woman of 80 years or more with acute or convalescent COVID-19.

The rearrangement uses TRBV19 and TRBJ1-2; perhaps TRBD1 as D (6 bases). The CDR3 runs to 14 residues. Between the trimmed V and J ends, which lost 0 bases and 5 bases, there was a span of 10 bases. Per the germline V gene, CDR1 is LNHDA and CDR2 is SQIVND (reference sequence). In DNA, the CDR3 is TGTGCCAGTAGTATAGATCGGGGGGCGTATGGCTACACCTTC. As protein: CASSIDRGAYGYTF.

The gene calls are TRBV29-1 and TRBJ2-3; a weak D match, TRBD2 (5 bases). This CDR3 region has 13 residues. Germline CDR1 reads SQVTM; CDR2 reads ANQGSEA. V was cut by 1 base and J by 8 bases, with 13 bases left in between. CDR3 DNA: TGCAGCGTTGAAGGGGCCAAGAGCGGTACGCAGTATTTT. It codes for CSVEGAKSGTQYF.

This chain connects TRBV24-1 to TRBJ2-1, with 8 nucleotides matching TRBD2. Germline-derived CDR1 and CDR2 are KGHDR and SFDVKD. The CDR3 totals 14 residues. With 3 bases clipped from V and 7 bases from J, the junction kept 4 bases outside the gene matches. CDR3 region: CATSDAGGGNEQFF. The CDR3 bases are TGTGCCACCAGTGATGCCGGGGGGGGTAATGAGCAGTTCTTC.

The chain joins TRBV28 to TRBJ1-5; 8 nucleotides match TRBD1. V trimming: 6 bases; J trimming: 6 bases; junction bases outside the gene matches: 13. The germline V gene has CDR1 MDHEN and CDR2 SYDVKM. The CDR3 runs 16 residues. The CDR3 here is CASRPLTGVLGQPQHF. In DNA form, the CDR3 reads TGTGCCAGCAGGCCCTTGACAGGGGTGTTGGGTCAGCCCCAGCATTTT.

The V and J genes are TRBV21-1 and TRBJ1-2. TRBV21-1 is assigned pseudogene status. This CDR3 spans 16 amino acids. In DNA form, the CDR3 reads TGTGCCAGCAGCAAAGGCAAAGAGGTGAAGAGGTATGGCTACACCTTC. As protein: CASSKGKEVKRYGYTF.

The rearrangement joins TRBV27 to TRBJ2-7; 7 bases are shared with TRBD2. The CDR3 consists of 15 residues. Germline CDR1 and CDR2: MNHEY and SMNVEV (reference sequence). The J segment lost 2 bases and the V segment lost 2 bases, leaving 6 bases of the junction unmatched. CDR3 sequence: CASSLAGVGTYEQYF. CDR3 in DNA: TGTGCCAGCAGTTTAGCGGGGGTTGGAACCTACGAGCAGTACTTC.

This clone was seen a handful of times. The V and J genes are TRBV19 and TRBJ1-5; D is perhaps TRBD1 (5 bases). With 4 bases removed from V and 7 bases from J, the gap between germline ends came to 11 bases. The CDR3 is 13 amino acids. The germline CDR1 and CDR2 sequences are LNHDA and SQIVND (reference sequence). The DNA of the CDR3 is TGTGCCAGTAGTACTCCGCAGGGCCAGCCCCAGCATTTT. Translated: CASSTPQGQPQHF.

The chain's CDR3 is CAWSVRWGVKGDTQYF. CDR3 nucleotides: TGTGCCTGGAGTGTACGTTGGGGAGTGAAAGGGGATACGCAGTATTTT. This chain links TRBV30 with TRBJ2-3, with D perhaps TRBD2 (5 bases). Germline-derived CDR1 and CDR2 are GTSNPN and SVGIG (reference sequence). This CDR3 is built from 16 residues. Trimming stripped 0 bases from V and 6 bases from J, with 19 bases between.

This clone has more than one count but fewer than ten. CDR3 nucleotide sequence: TGCAGCGTTGCACAGGCGGTCGGCACTGAAGCTTTCTTT. Amino acids: CSVAQAVGTEAFF. V gene TRBV29-1 combines with J gene TRBJ1-1; weak D call: TRBD1 (5 bases). This CDR3 spans 13 amino acids. Germline CDR1 is SQVTM and CDR2 is ANQGSEA. V shed 4 bases and J shed 4 bases, with 13 bases lying between them.

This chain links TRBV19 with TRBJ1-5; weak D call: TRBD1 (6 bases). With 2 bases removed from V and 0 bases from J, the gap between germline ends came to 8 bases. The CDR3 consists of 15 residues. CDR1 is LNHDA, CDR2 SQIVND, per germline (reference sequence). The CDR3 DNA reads TGTGCCAGTAGTATAAGGGGGAGTAGCAATCAGCCCCAGCATTTT. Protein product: CASSIRGSSNQPQHF.

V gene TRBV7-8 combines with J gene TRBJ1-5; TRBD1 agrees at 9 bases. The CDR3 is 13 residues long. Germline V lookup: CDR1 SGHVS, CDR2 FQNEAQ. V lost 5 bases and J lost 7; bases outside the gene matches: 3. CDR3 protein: CASSADRGQPQHF. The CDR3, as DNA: TGTGCCAGCAGCGCTGACAGGGGGCAGCCCCAGCATTTT.

The CDR3 here is CASSYSGGANGYTF. The CDR3, as DNA: TGTGCCAGCAGTTACTCTGGGGGGGCTAATGGCTACACCTTC. The gene calls are TRBV6-5 and TRBJ1-2, with a weak D call TRBD1 (6 bases). The V end was cut by 0 bases, the J end by 6 bases, with 11 bases between. The CDR3 has 14 residues. CDR1 and CDR2 from the germline V gene are MNHEY and SVGAGI.

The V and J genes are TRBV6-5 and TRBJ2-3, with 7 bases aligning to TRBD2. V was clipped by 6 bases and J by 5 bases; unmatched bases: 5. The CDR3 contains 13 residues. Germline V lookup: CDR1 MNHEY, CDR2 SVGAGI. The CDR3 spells CASRRDYGDTQYF. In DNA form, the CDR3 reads TGTGCCAGCAGGAGGGACTACGGAGATACGCAGTATTTT.

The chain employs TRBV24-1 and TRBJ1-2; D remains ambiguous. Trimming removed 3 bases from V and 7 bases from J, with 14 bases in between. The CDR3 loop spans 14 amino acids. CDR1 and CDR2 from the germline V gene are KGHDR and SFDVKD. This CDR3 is CATSDPHSSSGYTF. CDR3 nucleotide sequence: TGTGCCACCAGTGATCCACATAGCTCCTCTGGCTACACCTTC.

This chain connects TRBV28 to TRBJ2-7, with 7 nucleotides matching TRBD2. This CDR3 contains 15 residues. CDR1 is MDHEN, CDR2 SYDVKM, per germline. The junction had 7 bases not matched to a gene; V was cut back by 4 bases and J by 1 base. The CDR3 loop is CASSSAGGGSYEQYF. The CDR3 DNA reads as TGTGCCAGCAGTTCAGCTGGGGGGGGTTCCTACGAGCAGTACTTC.

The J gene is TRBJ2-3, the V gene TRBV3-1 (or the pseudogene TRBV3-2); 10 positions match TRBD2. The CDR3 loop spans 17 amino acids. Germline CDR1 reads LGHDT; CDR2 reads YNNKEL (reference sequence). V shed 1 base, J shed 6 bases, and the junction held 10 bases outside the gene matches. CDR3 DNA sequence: TGTGCCAGCAGCCAAGTGGGCAGCGGGAGGGCCCGGGATACGCAGTATTTT. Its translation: CASSQVGSGRARDTQYF.

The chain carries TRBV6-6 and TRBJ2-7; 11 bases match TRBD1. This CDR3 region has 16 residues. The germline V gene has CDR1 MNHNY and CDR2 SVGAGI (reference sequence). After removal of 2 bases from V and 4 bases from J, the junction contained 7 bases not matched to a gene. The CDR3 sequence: CASSYGRGQGAYEQYF. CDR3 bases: TGTGCCAGCAGTTACGGGCGCGGACAGGGGGCTTACGAGCAGTACTTC.

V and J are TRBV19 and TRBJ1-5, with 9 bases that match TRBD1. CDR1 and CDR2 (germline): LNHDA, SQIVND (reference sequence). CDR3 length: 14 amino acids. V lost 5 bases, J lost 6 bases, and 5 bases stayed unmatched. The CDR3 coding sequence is TGTGCCAGTAGTCCACAGGGGGCGGGTCAGCCCCAGCATTTT. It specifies CASSPQGAGQPQHF.

The DNA for the CDR3 is TGTGCCAGCAGCTCTCGACAGACCGGGGGGGATTCACCCCTCCACTTT. This gives the protein CASSSRQTGGDSPLHF. V usage is TRBV7-2 and J usage is TRBJ1-6, with TRBD1 as a possible D gene (5 bases). The V and J ends lost 4 bases and 8 bases respectively, with 18 bases between them. The CDR3 runs to 16 residues. The V gene's germline CDR1 is SGHTA and CDR2 FQGNSA.

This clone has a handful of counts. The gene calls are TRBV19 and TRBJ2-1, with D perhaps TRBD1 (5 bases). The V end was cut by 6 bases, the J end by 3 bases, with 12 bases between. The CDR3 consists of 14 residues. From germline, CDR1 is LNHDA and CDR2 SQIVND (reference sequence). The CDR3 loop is CASRRQGNYNEQFF. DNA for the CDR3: TGTGCCAGTAGGAGGCAGGGTAACTACAATGAGCAGTTCTTC.

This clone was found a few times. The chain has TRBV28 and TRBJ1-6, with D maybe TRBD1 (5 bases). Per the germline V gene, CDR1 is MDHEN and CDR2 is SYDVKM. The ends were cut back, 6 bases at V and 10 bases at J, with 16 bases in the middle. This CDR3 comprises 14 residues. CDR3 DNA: TGTGCCAGCAGCCCCGGGACTGGAGGGTCACCCCTCCACTTT. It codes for CASSPGTGGSPLHF.

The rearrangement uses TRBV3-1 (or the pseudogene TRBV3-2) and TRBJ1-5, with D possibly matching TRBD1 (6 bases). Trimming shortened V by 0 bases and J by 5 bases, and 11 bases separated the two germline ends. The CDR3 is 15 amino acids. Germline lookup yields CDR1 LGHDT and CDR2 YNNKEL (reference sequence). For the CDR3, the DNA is TGTGCCAGCAGCCAAGATTCGACAGGCTATCAGCCCCAGCATTTT. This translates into CASSQDSTGYQPQHF.

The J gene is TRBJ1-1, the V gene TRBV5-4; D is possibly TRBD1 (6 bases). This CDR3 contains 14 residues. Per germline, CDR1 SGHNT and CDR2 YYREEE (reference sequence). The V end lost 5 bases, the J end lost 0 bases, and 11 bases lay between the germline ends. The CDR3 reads CASRPSGVNTEAFF. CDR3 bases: TGTGCCAGCAGACCCTCAGGGGTGAACACTGAAGCTTTCTTT.

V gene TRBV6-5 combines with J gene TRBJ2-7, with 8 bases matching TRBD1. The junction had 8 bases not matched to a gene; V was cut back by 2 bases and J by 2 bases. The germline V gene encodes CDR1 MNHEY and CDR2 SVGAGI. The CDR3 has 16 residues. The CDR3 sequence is CASSYPPGQGTYEQYF. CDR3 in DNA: TGTGCCAGCAGTTACCCCCCCGGACAGGGCACCTACGAGCAGTACTTC.

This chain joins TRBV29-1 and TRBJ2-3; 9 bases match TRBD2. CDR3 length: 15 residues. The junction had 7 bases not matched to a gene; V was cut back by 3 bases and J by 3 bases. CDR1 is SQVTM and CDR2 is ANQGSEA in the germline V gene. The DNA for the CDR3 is TGCAGCGTTGAGACTAGCGGAGGCGGTACAGATACGCAGTATTTT. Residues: CSVETSGGGTDTQYF.